Described below is a single T cell receptor (beta chain) sequence and its context. Its target is not known. These data are taken from a study of neoadjuvant anti-PD-1 for oral cavity cancer. Looking at the study overall: Most patients had three to four biweekly doses of 3 mg/kg nivolumab before resection. Non-progressing patients received a fourth nivolumab dose near day 43, then surgery on days 50-56.

Generated by immunoSEQ multiplex PCR, the TCRdb table keeps only in-frame clones and is missing some. The repertoire has some 17,000 clones, about 59% of them found once; the top ten carry 2.6%. Findings and limits, study-wide: TCR analyses covered only three patients per response group. After neoadjuvant nivolumab, PBMC T cell clonality was significantly higher in non-responders than responders.

The receptor was isolated from a person between 35 and 79 years old with oral cavity squamous cell carcinoma. Sequenced here: PBMCs, sampled before nivolumab (anti-PD-1) treatment.

The CDR3 DNA is TGTGCCAGCACCCTACAGGGGGCTGGAAACACCATATATTTT. Translating it yields CASTLQGAGNTIYF. The rearrangement joins TRBV6-6 to TRBJ1-3, with TRBD1 matching 8 bases. After removal of 7 bases from V and 2 bases from J, the junction contained 4 bases not matched to a gene. The CDR3 is made up of 14 amino acids. The germline CDR1 and CDR2 sequences are MNHNY and SVGAGI (reference sequence).